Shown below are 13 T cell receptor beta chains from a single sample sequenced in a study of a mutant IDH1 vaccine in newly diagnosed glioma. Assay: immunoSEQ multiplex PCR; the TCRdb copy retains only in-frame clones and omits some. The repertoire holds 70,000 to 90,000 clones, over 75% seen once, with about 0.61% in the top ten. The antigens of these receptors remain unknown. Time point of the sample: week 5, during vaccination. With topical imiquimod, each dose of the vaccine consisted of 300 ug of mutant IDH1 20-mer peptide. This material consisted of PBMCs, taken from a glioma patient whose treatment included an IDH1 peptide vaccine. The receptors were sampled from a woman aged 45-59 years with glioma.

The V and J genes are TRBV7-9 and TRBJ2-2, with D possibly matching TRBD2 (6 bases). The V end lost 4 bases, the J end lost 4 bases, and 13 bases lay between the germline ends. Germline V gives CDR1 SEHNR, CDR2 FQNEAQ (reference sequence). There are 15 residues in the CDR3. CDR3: CASSSWRDFTGELFF. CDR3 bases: TGTGCCAGCAGCTCCTGGAGGGATTTCACCGGGGAGCTGTTTTTT.

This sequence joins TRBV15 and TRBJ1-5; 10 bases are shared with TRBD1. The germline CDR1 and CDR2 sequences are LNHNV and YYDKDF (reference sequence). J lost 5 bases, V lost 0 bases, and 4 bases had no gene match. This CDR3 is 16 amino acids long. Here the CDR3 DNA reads TGTGCCACCAGCAGAGATTGGGACAGGGGCGATCAGCCCCAGCATTTT. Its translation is CATSRDWDRGDQPQHF.

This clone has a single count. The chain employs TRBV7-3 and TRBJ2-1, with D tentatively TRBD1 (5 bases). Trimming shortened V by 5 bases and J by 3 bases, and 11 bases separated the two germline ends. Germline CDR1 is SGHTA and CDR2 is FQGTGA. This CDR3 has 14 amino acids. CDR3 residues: CASSNGHDYNEQFF. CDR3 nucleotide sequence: TGTGCCAGCAGCAACGGACACGACTACAATGAGCAGTTCTTC.

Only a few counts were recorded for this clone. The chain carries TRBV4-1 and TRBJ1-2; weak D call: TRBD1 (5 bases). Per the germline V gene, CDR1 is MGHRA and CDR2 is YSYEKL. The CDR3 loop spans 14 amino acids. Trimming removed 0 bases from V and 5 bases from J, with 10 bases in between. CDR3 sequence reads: CASSQEWGEYGYTF. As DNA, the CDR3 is TGCGCCAGCAGCCAAGAGTGGGGGGAGTATGGCTACACCTTC.

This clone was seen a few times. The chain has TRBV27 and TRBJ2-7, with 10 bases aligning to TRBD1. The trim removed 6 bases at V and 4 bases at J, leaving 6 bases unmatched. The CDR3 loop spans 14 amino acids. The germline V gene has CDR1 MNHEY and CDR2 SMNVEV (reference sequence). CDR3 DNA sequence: TGTGCCAGCAGAGAGACAGGGGGCCTGTACGAGCAGTACTTC. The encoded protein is CASRETGGLYEQYF.

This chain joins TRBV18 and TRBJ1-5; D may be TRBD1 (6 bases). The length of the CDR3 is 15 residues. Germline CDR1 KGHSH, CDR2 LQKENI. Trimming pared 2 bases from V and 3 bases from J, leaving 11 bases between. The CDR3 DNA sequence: TGTGCCAGCTCACCATCACAGGGAATCAATCAGCCCCAGCATTTT. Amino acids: CASSPSQGINQPQHF. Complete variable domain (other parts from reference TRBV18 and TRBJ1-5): NAGVMQNPRHLVRRRGQEARLRCSPMKGHSHVYWYRQLPEEGLKFMVYLQKENIIDESGMPKERFSAEFPKEGPSILRIQQVVRGDSAAYFCASSPSQGINQPQHFGDGTRLSIL.

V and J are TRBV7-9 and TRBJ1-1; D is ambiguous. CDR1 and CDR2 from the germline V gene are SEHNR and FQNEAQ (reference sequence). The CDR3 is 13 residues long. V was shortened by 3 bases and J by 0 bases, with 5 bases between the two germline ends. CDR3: CASSFRVNTEAFF. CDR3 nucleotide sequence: TGTGCCAGCAGCTTTCGCGTGAACACTGAAGCTTTCTTT.

CDR3 nucleotide sequence: TGTGCCAGCAGTTACTTCCGGGACACTCTTCTGCAGCAGTACTTC. Translated, it gives CASSYFRDTLLQQYF. The chain has TRBV6-6 and TRBJ2-7; the D gene is possibly TRBD1 (6 bases). Germline V gene lookup returns CDR1 MNHNY and CDR2 SVGAGI (reference sequence). Trimming left V 1 base short and J 8 bases short, with 18 bases between. The CDR3 runs to 15 residues.

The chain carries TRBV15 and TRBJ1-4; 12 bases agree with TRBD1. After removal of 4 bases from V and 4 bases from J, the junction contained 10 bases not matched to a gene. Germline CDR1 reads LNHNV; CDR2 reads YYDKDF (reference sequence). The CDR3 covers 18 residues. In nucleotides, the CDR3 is TGTGCCACCAGCACCACTGGGACAGGGGGCTTGGGTAATGAAAAACTGTTTTTT. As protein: CATSTTGTGGLGNEKLFF.

The CDR3 here is CASSTPGQGPYEQYF. The CDR3, as DNA: TGCGCCAGCAGCACCCCGGGACAGGGGCCCTACGAGCAGTACTTC. The chain employs TRBV5-1 and TRBJ2-7; 10 positions agree with TRBD1. This CDR3 comprises 15 residues. The V gene end was trimmed by 4 bases and the J gene end by 2 bases; junction bases not matched to a gene: 6. Germline V lookup: CDR1 SGHRS, CDR2 YFSETQ.

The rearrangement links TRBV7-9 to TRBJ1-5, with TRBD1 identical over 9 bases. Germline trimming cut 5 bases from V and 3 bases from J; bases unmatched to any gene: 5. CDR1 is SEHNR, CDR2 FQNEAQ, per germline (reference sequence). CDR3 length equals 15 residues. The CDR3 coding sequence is TGTGCCAGCAGCCCGGGACAGGGAACCAATCAGCCCCAGCATTTT. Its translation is CASSPGQGTNQPQHF.

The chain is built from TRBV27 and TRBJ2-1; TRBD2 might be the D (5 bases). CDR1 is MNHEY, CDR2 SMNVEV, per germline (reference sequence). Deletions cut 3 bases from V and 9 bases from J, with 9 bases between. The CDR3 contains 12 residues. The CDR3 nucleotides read TGTGCCAGCAGTTTGACTGAGGGTGAGCAGTTCTTC. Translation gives CASSLTEGEQFF.

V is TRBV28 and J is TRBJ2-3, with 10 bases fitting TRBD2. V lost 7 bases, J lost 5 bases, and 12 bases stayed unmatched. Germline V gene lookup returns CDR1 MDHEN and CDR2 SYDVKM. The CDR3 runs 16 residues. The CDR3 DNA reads TGTGCCAGCACCCTAAGGAGCGGGAGGGCGGGAGATACGCAGTATTTT. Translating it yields CASTLRSGRAGDTQYF. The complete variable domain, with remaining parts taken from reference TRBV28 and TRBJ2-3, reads DVKVTQSSRYLVKRTGEKVFLECVQDMDHENMFWYRQDPGLGLRLIYFSYDVKMKEKGDIPEGYSVSREKKERFSLILESASTNQTSMYLCASTLRSGRAGDTQYFGPGTRLTVL.